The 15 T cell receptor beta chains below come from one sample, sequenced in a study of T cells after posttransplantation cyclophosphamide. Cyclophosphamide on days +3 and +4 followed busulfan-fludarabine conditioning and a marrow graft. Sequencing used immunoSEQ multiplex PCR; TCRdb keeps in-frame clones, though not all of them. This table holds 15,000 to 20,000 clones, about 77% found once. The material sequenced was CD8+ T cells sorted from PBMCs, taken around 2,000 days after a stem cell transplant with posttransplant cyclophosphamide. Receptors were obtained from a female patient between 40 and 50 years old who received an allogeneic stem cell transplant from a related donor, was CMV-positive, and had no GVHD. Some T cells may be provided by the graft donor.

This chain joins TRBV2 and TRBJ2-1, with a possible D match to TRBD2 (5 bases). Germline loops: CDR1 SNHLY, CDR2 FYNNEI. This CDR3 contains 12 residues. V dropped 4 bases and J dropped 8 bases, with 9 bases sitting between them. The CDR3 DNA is TGTGCCAGCAGTGTTGTGGGAGATGAGCAGTTCTTC. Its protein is CASSVVGDEQFF.

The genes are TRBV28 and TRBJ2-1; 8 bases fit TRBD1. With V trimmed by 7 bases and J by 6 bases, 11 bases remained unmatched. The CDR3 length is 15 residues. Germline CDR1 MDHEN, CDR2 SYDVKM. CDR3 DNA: TGTGCCAGCAATATGGACAGGGAAGGTAGCAATGAGCAGTTCTTC. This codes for CASNMDREGSNEQFF. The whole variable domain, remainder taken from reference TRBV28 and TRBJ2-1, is DVKVTQSSRYLVKRTGEKVFLECVQDMDHENMFWYRQDPGLGLRLIYFSYDVKMKEKGDIPEGYSVSREKKERFSLILESASTNQTSMYLCASNMDREGSNEQFFGPGTRLTVL.

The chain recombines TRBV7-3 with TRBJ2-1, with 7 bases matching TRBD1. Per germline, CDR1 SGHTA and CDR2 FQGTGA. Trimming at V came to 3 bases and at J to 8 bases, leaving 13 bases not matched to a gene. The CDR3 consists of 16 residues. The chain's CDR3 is CASSLRGRLSRDEQFF. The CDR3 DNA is TGTGCCAGCAGCTTGAGGGGGCGCCTGTCGAGGGATGAGCAGTTCTTC.

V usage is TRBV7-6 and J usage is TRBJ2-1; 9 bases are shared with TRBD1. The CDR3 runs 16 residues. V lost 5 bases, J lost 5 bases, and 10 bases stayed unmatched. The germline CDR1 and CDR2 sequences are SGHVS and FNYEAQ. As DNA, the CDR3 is TGTGCCAGCAGCCCCCGATGGACAGGGGACGACAATGAGCAGTTCTTC. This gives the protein CASSPRWTGDDNEQFF.

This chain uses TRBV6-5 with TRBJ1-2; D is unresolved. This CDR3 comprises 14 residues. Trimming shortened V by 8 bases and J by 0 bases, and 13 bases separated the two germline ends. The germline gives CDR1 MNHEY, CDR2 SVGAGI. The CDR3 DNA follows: TGTGCCAGCGCCGACTCCTGGTCTAACTATGGCTACACCTTC. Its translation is CASADSWSNYGYTF.

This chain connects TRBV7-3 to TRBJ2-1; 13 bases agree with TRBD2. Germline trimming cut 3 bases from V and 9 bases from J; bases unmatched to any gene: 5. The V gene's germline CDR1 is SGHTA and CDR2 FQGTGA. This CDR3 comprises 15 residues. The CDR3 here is CASSFLGLAGSEQFF. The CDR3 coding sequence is TGTGCCAGCAGCTTTCTGGGACTAGCGGGGTCTGAGCAGTTCTTC.

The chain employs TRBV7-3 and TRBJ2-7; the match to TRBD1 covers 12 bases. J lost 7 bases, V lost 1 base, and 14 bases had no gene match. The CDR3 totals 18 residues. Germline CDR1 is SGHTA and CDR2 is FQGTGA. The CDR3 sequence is CASSLSPGTGGASGEQYF. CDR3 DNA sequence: TGTGCCAGCAGCTTAAGCCCCGGGACAGGGGGCGCCTCCGGGGAGCAGTACTTC.

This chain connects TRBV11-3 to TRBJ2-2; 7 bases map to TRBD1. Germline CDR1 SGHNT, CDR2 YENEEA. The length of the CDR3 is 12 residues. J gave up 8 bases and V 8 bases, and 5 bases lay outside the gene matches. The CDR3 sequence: CASGQELGELFF. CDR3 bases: TGTGCCAGCGGACAGGAGTTGGGGGAGCTGTTTTTT.

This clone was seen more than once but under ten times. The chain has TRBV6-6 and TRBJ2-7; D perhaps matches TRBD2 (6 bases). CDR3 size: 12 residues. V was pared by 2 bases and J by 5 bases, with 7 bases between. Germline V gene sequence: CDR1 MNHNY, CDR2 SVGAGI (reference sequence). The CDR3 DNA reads TGTGCCAGCAGTTACGGGACTGACGAGCAGTACTTC. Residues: CASSYGTDEQYF.

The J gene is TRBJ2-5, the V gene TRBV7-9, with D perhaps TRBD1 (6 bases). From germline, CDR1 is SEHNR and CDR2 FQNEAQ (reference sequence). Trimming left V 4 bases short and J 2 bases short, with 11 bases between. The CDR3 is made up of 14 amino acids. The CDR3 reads CASSSRTAQETQYF. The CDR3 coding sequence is TGTGCCAGCAGCTCACGGACAGCGCAAGAGACCCAGTACTTC.

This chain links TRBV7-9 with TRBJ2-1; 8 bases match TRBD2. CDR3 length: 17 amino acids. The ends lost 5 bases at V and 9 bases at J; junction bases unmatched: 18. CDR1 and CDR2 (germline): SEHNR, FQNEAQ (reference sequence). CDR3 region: CASSPPNRRGAPFEQFF. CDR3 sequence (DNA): TGTGCCAGCAGCCCACCCAATCGGCGGGGGGCCCCATTTGAGCAGTTCTTC.

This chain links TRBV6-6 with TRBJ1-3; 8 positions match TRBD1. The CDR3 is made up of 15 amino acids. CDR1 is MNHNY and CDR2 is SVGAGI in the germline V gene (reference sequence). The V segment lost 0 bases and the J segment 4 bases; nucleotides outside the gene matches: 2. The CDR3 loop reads CASSYSPGGGNTIYF. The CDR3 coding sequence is TGTGCCAGCAGTTACTCCCCAGGGGGCGGAAACACCATATATTTT.

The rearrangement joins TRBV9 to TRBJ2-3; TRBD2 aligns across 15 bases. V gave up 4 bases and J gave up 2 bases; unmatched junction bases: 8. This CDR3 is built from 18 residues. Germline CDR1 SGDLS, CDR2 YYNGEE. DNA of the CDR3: TGTGCCAGCAGCCCAGGACTAGCGGGGGGGCGGTCCACAGATACGCAGTATTTT. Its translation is CASSPGLAGGRSTDTQYF. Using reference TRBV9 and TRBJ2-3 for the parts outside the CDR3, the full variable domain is DSGVTQTPKHLITATGQRVTLRCSPRSGDLSVYWYQQSLDQGLQFLIQYYNGEERAKGNILERFSAQQFPDLHSELNLSSLELGDSALYFCASSPGLAGGRSTDTQYFGPGTRLTVL.

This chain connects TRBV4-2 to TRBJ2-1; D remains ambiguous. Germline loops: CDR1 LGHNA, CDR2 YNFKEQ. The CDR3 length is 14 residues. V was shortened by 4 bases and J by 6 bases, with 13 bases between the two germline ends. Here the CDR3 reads CASSRIEPPNEQFF. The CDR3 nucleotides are TGTGCCAGCAGCCGAATAGAACCCCCCAATGAGCAGTTCTTC.

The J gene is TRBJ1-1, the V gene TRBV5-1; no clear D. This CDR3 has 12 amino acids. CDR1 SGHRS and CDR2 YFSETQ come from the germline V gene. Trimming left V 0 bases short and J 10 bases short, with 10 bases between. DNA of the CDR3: TGCGCCAGCAGCTTGGGCAGCCGGAGAGCTTTCTTT. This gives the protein CASSLGSRRAFF.